This T cell receptor beta chain was captured in a study of memory CD8 T cells in hepatitis C reinfection. Study at large: Reinfection meant HCV RNA positivity after two negatives ≥60 days apart. Samples at peak reinfection came 3 to 8 weeks post-detection.

With respect to this clone: Its specificity is not known.

Germline lookup yields CDR1 LNHDA and CDR2 SQIVND (reference sequence). This CDR3 has 13 residues. V dropped 5 bases and J dropped 0 bases, with 5 bases sitting between them. Here immunoSEQ multiplex PCR was the method, and the copy in TCRdb shows in-frame clones only, minus some. The sample yields around 45,000 clones, more than 75% seen once. Study-level findings and limits: Only a handful of donors prevented definitive conclusions about public clonotypes.

As for time point: peak reinfection, 3 to 8 weeks after reinfection detection. The sorted cells went straight to TCR sequencing with no prior in vitro expansion. Control naive CD8 T cells came from a couple of donors at all three reinfection time points. The rearrangement uses TRBV19 and TRBJ1-5; no reliable D call. This TCR derives from a man aged 18 to 29 with hepatitis C virus infection. Source material: naive CD8+ T cells sorted from blood. This CDR3 is CASSPYSNQPQHF. CDR3 in DNA: TGTGCCAGTAGTCCCTATAGCAATCAGCCCCAGCATTTT.